The 25 T cell receptor beta chains below all came from one sample that was sequenced in a study of siplizumab effects on memory and regulatory T cells. The data were produced by immunoSEQ multiplex PCR, yet TCRdb's version contains in-frame clones alone and is incomplete. The repertoire holds 90,000 to 95,000 clones, with approximately 96% as singletons. Sequencing input: naive CD4+ T cells sorted from blood. The receptors derive from a human donor in good health.

V usage is TRBV5-5 and J usage is TRBJ1-2, with D perhaps matching TRBD1 (5 bases). Germline V gene data show CDR1 as SGHKS and CDR2 as YYEKEE (reference sequence). V lost 1 base, J lost 2 bases, and 12 bases lay in between. The CDR3 sequence is 15 residues long. The CDR3 protein is CASSLWQEGNYGYTF. The DNA of the CDR3 is TGTGCCAGCAGCTTGTGGCAGGAGGGGAACTATGGCTACACCTTC.

The rearrangement uses TRBV30 and TRBJ1-3; D call uncertain. The germline V gene has CDR1 GTSNPN and CDR2 SVGIG (reference sequence). V was cut by 5 bases and J by 0 bases, with 8 bases left in between. There are 13 residues in the CDR3. The CDR3 DNA reads as TGTGCCTGGGCCGTTAACTCTGGAAACACCATATATTTT. Its translation: CAWAVNSGNTIYF.

The chain employs TRBV7-3 and TRBJ2-1; D might be TRBD1 or TRBD2, each matching 5 bases. This CDR3 region has 14 residues. Trimming removed 4 bases at V and 5 bases at J, with 12 bases between. Germline V lookup: CDR1 SGHTA, CDR2 FQGTGA. CDR3: CASSYGGTHNEQFF. The CDR3 DNA reads TGTGCCAGCAGCTACGGTGGGACCCACAATGAGCAGTTCTTC.

This CDR3 is CASSYLGNSYEQYF. DNA for the CDR3: TGTGCCAGCAGTTACCTGGGCAACTCCTACGAGCAGTACTTC. The rearrangement links TRBV6-5 to TRBJ2-7; D gene unclear. Looked up from germline, CDR1 is MNHEY and CDR2 is SVGAGI. The CDR3 consists of 14 residues. V lost 2 bases to trimming and J lost 0 bases, with 8 bases between them.

This chain connects TRBV7-9 to TRBJ2-7; no clear D gene. The CDR3 totals 15 residues. CDR1 SEHNR and CDR2 FQNEAQ come from the germline V gene (reference sequence). V was clipped by 7 bases and J by 0 bases, with 16 bases between them. CDR3 nucleotide sequence: TGTGCCAGCACCCCTAAGCGCCTAAGCTCCTACGAGCAGTACTTC. Protein product: CASTPKRLSSYEQYF.

This chain uses TRBV11-3 with TRBJ2-1, with TRBD2 matching over 12 bases. J gave up 2 bases and V 5 bases, and 4 bases lay outside the gene matches. CDR1 is SGHNT, CDR2 YENEEA, per germline. The CDR3 runs 16 residues. CDR3 amino acids: CASSPGLAGTYNEQFF. The CDR3 region has the DNA TGTGCCAGCAGCCCAGGACTAGCGGGGACCTACAATGAGCAGTTCTTC.

This clone was seen once. The gene calls are TRBV19 and TRBJ1-2, with D perhaps TRBD1 (5 bases). The ends were cut back, 3 bases at V and 4 bases at J, with 18 bases in the middle. This CDR3 is 16 amino acids long. Germline V gene lookup returns CDR1 LNHDA and CDR2 SQIVND (reference sequence). The CDR3 DNA reads as TGTGCCAGTAGTATGATCGCCGAGGGACTCACCTATGGCTACACCTTC. Its translation is CASSMIAEGLTYGYTF.

The J gene is TRBJ2-3, the V gene TRBV7-2; no clear D gene. Germline V lookup: CDR1 SGHTA, CDR2 FQGNSA. V was pared by 5 bases and J by 0 bases, with 12 bases between. CDR3 length equals 15 residues. DNA of the CDR3: TGTGCCAGCAGCCTTGTGGTTACGAGCACAGATACGCAGTATTTT. Protein product: CASSLVVTSTDTQYF.

A single count supports this clone. The rearrangement joins TRBV6-1 to TRBJ2-5, with 8 bases lining up with TRBD2. Germline V gene lookup returns CDR1 MNHNS and CDR2 SASEGT. This CDR3 has 16 residues. V shed 3 bases, J shed 4 bases, and the junction held 10 bases outside the gene matches. CDR3: CASSDSGTRVGETQYF. The CDR3 nucleotides are TGTGCCAGCAGTGATAGTGGGACTAGAGTTGGAGAGACCCAGTACTTC.

The V and J genes are TRBV18 and TRBJ2-5; D not certain. Germline loops: CDR1 KGHSH, CDR2 LQKENI. The CDR3 has 14 residues. V dropped 3 bases and J dropped 2 bases, with 10 bases sitting between them. The CDR3 loop reads CASSPLGTQETQYF. As DNA, the CDR3 is TGTGCCAGCTCACCTCTTGGCACTCAAGAGACCCAGTACTTC.

This chain links TRBV6-5 with TRBJ1-2; unclear D gene. This CDR3 contains 14 residues. V was clipped by 6 bases and J by 4 bases, with 15 bases between them. Germline CDR1 is MNHEY and CDR2 is SVGAGI. CDR3 sequence reads: CASRDGLTIYGYTF. CDR3 sequence (DNA): TGTGCCAGCAGGGACGGACTGACGATCTATGGCTACACCTTC.

The chain recombines TRBV5-1 with TRBJ1-3, with TRBD1 as a possible D gene (5 bases). This CDR3 is 16 amino acids long. Per germline, CDR1 SGHRS and CDR2 YFSETQ. Trimming stripped 4 bases from V and 0 bases from J, with 14 bases between. CDR3 nucleotide sequence: TGCGCCAGCAGCCCGAAGACAGACTTCTCTGGAAACACCATATATTTT. It translates to CASSPKTDFSGNTIYF. Full variable domain (rest looked up from reference TRBV5-1 and TRBJ1-3): KAGVTQTPRYLIKTRGQQVTLSCSPISGHRSVSWYQQTPGQGLQFLFEYFSETQRNKGNFPGRFSGRQFSNSRSEMNVSTLELGDSALYLCASSPKTDFSGNTIYFGEGSWLTVV.

The CDR3 sequence is CASSQDRPQGGDYGYTF. In DNA form, the CDR3 reads TGTGCCAGCAGCCAAGATAGACCTCAGGGTGGCGACTATGGCTACACCTTC. The rearrangement links TRBV4-2 to TRBJ1-2; the D gene is possibly TRBD1 (5 bases). Trimming cost V 0 bases and J 3 bases, with 17 bases left between them. CDR1 and CDR2 (germline): LGHNA, YNFKEQ. The CDR3 runs to 17 residues.

This clone was recorded once. V is TRBV6-5 and J is TRBJ2-5, with TRBD2 identical over 12 bases. The germline V gene has CDR1 MNHEY and CDR2 SVGAGI. V shed 4 bases, J shed 2 bases, and the junction held 2 bases outside the gene matches. The CDR3 contains 15 residues. As DNA, the CDR3 is TGTGCCAGCAGTTCCGGACTAGCGGGGCAAGAGACCCAGTACTTC. This gives the protein CASSSGLAGQETQYF.

The chain is built from TRBV2 and TRBJ1-5, with D perhaps matching TRBD1 (6 bases). The V and J ends lost 6 bases and 3 bases respectively, with 15 bases between them. The CDR3 has 15 amino acids. Per germline, CDR1 SNHLY and CDR2 FYNNEI. Written as DNA, the CDR3 is TGTGCCAGCAGACCAAAAGGACAGACCAATCAGCCCCAGCATTTT. It yields the protein CASRPKGQTNQPQHF.

The chain is built from TRBV2 and TRBJ2-1; D is possibly TRBD1 (6 bases). V lost 2 bases, J lost 10 bases, and 6 bases lay in between. Germline CDR1 and CDR2: SNHLY and FYNNEI. This CDR3 has 11 amino acids. CDR3 in DNA: TGTGCCAGCAGTGAAACAGGGGAGCAGTTCTTC. It yields the protein CASSETGEQFF.

This chain uses TRBV4-3 with TRBJ2-1, with TRBD2 matching 15 bases. CDR1 and CDR2 (germline): LGHNA, YSLEER. The CDR3 runs to 19 residues. The V gene end was trimmed by 1 base and the J gene end by 0 bases; junction bases not matched to a gene: 4. The CDR3: CASSQGTSGGESSYNEQFF. As DNA, the CDR3 is TGCGCCAGCAGCCAAGGGACTAGCGGGGGGGAAAGCTCCTACAATGAGCAGTTCTTC.

This sequence joins TRBV6-5 and TRBJ1-1, with 7 bases identical to TRBD1. Per germline, CDR1 MNHEY and CDR2 SVGAGI. The CDR3 loop spans 14 amino acids. V shed 5 bases, J shed 1 base, and the junction held 4 bases outside the gene matches. The CDR3 loop reads CASSRWDRNTEAFF. The CDR3 DNA follows: TGTGCCAGCAGTCGCTGGGACAGGAACACTGAAGCTTTCTTT.

This chain connects TRBV19 to TRBJ2-2; 7 nucleotides match TRBD1. From germline, CDR1 is LNHDA and CDR2 SQIVND (reference sequence). Trimming took 8 bases from V and 0 from J; bases not matched to a gene: 3. The CDR3 extends over 14 amino acids. The CDR3 DNA reads TGTGCCAGTCGGACAGGTACGAACACCGGGGAGCTGTTTTTT. Translation: CASRTGTNTGELFF.

The chain is built from TRBV11-2 and TRBJ1-2; D remains unclear. V shed 2 bases and J shed 2 bases, with 6 bases lying between them. CDR1 is SGHAT and CDR2 is FQNNGV in the germline V gene. This CDR3 is 13 amino acids long. The CDR3, as DNA: TGTGCCAGCAGCTTAACAGACAACTATGGCTACACCTTC. The encoded protein is CASSLTDNYGYTF.

In this sample, this clone turned up once. This chain uses TRBV10-3 with TRBJ1-5, with D possibly matching TRBD1 (5 bases). Germline values: CDR1 ENHRY, CDR2 SYGVKD. CDR3 length equals 14 residues. V was cut by 3 bases and J by 6 bases, with 12 bases left in between. CDR3: CAISDGGSLQPQHF. As DNA, the CDR3 is TGTGCCATCAGTGATGGGGGTTCACTTCAGCCCCAGCATTTT.

The table lists this clone with a few counts. The CDR3, as DNA: TGTGCCAGCAGTGTAGATACCGGGGAGCTGTTTTTT. Residues: CASSVDTGELFF. The J gene is TRBJ2-2, the V gene TRBV27, with D unclear. Germline CDR1 MNHEY, CDR2 SMNVEV (reference sequence). CDR3 length equals 12 residues. Trimming removed 5 bases from V and 5 bases from J, with 6 bases in between.

This clone was observed a single time. The J gene is TRBJ2-5, the V gene TRBV19, with D perhaps matching TRBD2 (5 bases). The V end lost 5 bases, the J end lost 5 bases, and 12 bases lay between the germline ends. The length of the CDR3 is 13 residues. CDR1 is LNHDA, CDR2 SQIVND, per germline (reference sequence). CDR3 coding DNA: TGTGCCAGTAGTCGGGGTCCCCGGGAGACCCAGTACTTC. This gives the protein CASSRGPRETQYF.

This chain uses TRBV6-5 with TRBJ1-2; D remains unclear. Germline V lookup: CDR1 MNHEY, CDR2 SVGAGI. The CDR3 sequence is 16 residues long. V lost 0 bases and J 3 bases, leaving 14 bases between the germline ends. The CDR3 region is CASSYSPLRGDYGYTF. Written as DNA, the CDR3 is TGTGCCAGCAGTTACTCACCCCTCCGAGGTGACTATGGCTACACCTTC.

The rearrangement links TRBV6-5 to TRBJ1-1, with 8 bases matching TRBD1. The CDR3 extends over 12 amino acids. The junction had 3 bases not matched to a gene; V was cut back by 7 bases and J by 5 bases. CDR1 and CDR2 from the germline V gene are MNHEY and SVGAGI. The CDR3 loop is CASINRGTEAFF. CDR3 coding DNA: TGTGCCAGCATCAACAGGGGGACTGAAGCTTTCTTT.